These T cell receptor beta chains were read from a single sample in a study of response to subunit inactivated influenza vaccine. A single record per CDR3 protein comes from TCRdb applying MiXCR to the RT-PCR reads. There are 150,000 to 200,000 distinct CDR3 sequences in the sample; 9.5% to 12% occur only once, and 35% to 40% lies in the top ten. This sample comprised CD8+ T cells sorted from PBMCs, obtained 23 to 25 months after vaccination. These receptors were collected from a man aged 45 to 70 who received an inactivated influenza vaccine. Each CDR3 is given with its conserved first and last residue. The order of the fields is clone size, D gene, J gene, V gene, CDR3 DNA, CDR3 protein. The D gene is left open where the match is weak. Expanded clones are given a class, and other clones once, few, many or no size at all.

abundance: medium-sized; d_gene: NA; j_gene: TRBJ2-3; v_gene: TRBV6-6; CDR3nt: TGTGCCAGCAGCAGGGGAGGGCATAACACAGATACGCAGTATTTT; CDR3aa: CASSRGGHNTDTQYF
abundance: few; d_gene: NA; j_gene: TRBJ2-2; v_gene: TRBV5-1; CDR3nt: TGCGCCAGCAGCTTGGATGTCAGGGCGAACACCGGGGAGCTGTTTTTT; CDR3aa: CASSLDVRANTGELFF
abundance: many; d_gene: NA; j_gene: TRBJ2-3; v_gene: TRBV28; CDR3nt: TGTGCCAGCAGTGCCCCCGGTGAAGGGAACACAGATACGCAGTATTTT; CDR3aa: CASSAPGEGNTDTQYF
abundance: NA; d_gene: TRBD1; j_gene: TRBJ1-4; v_gene: TRBV5-6; CDR3nt: TGTGCCAGCAGCTTGGCCGTCCAGGGGGACGAAAAACTGTTTTTT; CDR3aa: CASSLAVQGDEKLFF
abundance: NA; d_gene: TRBD2; j_gene: TRBJ2-1; v_gene: TRBV15; CDR3nt: TGTGCCACCAGCCCAGCTGGGAAAACTAGCGGATCCTACAATGGGCAGTTCTTC; CDR3aa: CATSPAGKTSGSYNGQFF
abundance: NA; d_gene: TRBD1; j_gene: TRBJ1-2; v_gene: TRBV28; CDR3nt: TGTGCCAGCGAAGGACAGGAACGTGGCTACACCTTC; CDR3aa: CASEGQERGYTF
abundance: few; d_gene: NA; j_gene: TRBJ2-1; v_gene: TRBV4-1; CDR3nt: TGCGCCAGCAGCCGCCCGGGACGGGATGAGCAGTTCTTC; CDR3aa: CASSRPGRDEQFF
abundance: NA; d_gene: NA; j_gene: TRBJ2-7; v_gene: TRBV7-8; CDR3nt: TGTGCCAGCAGCTTATTGTACGGAGCCCCCCACGAGCAGTACTTC; CDR3aa: CASSLLYGAPHEQYF
abundance: NA; d_gene: TRBD1; j_gene: TRBJ2-1; v_gene: TRBV10-2; CDR3nt: TGCGCCAGCAGGGGGACAGGGGGGGCTTACAATGAGCAGTTCTTC; CDR3aa: CASRGTGGAYNEQFF
abundance: few; d_gene: NA; j_gene: TRBJ1-2; v_gene: TRBV7-9; CDR3nt: TGTGCCAGCAGCTACACAACTGGCTATGGCTACACCTTC; CDR3aa: CASSYTTGYGYTF
abundance: NA; d_gene: NA; j_gene: TRBJ2-1; v_gene: TRBV6-5; CDR3nt: TGTGCCAGCAGTTACTCGATTACAGGGCGAACTCGGAATGAGCAGTTCTTC; CDR3aa: CASSYSITGRTRNEQFF
abundance: many; d_gene: NA; j_gene: TRBJ1-3; v_gene: TRBV12-3/TRBV12-4; CDR3nt: TGTGCCAGCAGTTCCCCATCGTTCCGCTCTGGAAACACCATATATTTT; CDR3aa: CASSSPSFRSGNTIYF
abundance: NA; d_gene: TRBD1; j_gene: TRBJ2-7; v_gene: TRBV13; CDR3nt: TGTGCCAGCAGACAGACGGGACAGTCCTACGAGCAGTACTTC; CDR3aa: CASRQTGQSYEQYF
abundance: many; d_gene: NA; j_gene: TRBJ2-7; v_gene: TRBV15; CDR3nt: TGTGCCACCAGCAGACAGGGGTTTAACGAGCAGTACTTC; CDR3aa: CATSRQGFNEQYF
abundance: NA; d_gene: TRBD2; j_gene: TRBJ2-3; v_gene: TRBV7-3; CDR3nt: TGTGCCAGCAGCCCGCGGGGACTAGCGGGAGAAACAGATACGCAGTATTTT; CDR3aa: CASSPRGLAGETDTQYF
abundance: NA; d_gene: TRBD2; j_gene: TRBJ2-1; v_gene: TRBV9; CDR3nt: TGTGCCAGCAGCGTGCTAGCGGGAGTTGGGGGCAATGAGCAGTTCTTC; CDR3aa: CASSVLAGVGGNEQFF
abundance: NA; d_gene: TRBD1; j_gene: TRBJ2-7; v_gene: TRBV9; CDR3nt: TGTGCCAGCACCTTGACCTTGGACAGGGGTCCCCACGAGCAGTACTTC; CDR3aa: CASTLTLDRGPHEQYF
abundance: few; d_gene: TRBD2; j_gene: TRBJ2-1; v_gene: TRBV11-2; CDR3nt: TGTGCCAGCAGCTTAGGAGGGCTGTTGCGGGGGGCCGAATCCTCCTACAATGAGCAGTTCTTC; CDR3aa: CASSLGGLLRGAESSYNEQFF
abundance: many; d_gene: TRBD1; j_gene: TRBJ2-2; v_gene: TRBV4-1; CDR3nt: TGCGCCAGCAGCCATAGACAGGGGGGGATAGGGGAGCTGTTTTTT; CDR3aa: CASSHRQGGIGELFF
abundance: few; d_gene: TRBD2; j_gene: TRBJ2-7; v_gene: TRBV27; CDR3nt: TGTGCCAGCAGTTTAGGAGGGGAGGGTTACGAGCAGTACTTC; CDR3aa: CASSLGGEGYEQYF
abundance: many; d_gene: NA; j_gene: TRBJ1-1; v_gene: TRBV4-1; CDR3nt: TGCGCCAGCAGCCAAAACAGGGTTACTGAAGCTTTCTTT; CDR3aa: CASSQNRVTEAFF
abundance: NA; d_gene: TRBD2; j_gene: TRBJ2-1; v_gene: TRBV3-1; CDR3nt: TGTGCCACCACCCAAGACGCCAGCGGGAGCTTTGGGCGGGAGCAGTTCTTC; CDR3aa: CATTQDASGSFGREQFF